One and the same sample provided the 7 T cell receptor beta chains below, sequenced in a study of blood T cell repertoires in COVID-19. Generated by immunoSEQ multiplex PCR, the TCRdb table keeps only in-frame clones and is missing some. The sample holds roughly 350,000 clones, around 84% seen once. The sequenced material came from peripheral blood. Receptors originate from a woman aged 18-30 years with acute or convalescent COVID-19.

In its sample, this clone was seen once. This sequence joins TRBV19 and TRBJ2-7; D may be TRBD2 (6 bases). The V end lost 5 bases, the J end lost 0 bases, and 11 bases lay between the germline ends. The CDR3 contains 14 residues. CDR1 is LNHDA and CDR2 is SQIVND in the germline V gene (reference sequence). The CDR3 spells CASSYSGDSYEQYF. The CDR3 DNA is TGTGCCAGTAGTTACTCGGGGGACTCCTACGAGCAGTACTTC. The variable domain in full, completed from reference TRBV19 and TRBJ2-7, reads DGGITQSPKYLFRKEGQNVTLSCEQNLNHDAMYWYRQDPGQGLRLIYYSQIVNDFQKGDIAEGYSVSREKKESFPLTVTSAQKNPTAFYLCASSYSGDSYEQYFGPGTRLTVT.

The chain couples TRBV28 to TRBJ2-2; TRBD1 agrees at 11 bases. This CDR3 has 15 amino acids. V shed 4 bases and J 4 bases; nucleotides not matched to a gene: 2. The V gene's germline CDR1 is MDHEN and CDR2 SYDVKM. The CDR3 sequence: CASSWDRGFTGELFF. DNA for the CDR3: TGTGCCAGCAGTTGGGACAGGGGGTTCACCGGGGAGCTGTTTTTT.

The CDR3 DNA sequence: TGTGCCAGTATCCGGACCGGGGGCTATGGCTACACCTTC. Amino acids: CASIRTGGYGYTF. The chain combines TRBV19 with TRBJ1-2; TRBD1 might be the D (5 bases). This CDR3 is built from 13 residues. Germline V gives CDR1 LNHDA, CDR2 SQIVND (reference sequence). Trimming stripped 7 bases from V and 4 bases from J, with 13 bases between.

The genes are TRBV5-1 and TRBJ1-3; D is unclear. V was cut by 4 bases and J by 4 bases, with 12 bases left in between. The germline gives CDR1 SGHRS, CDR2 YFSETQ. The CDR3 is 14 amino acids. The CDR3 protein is CASSPGGGGNTIYF. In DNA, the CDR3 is TGCGCCAGCAGCCCCGGTGGAGGGGGAAACACCATATATTTT. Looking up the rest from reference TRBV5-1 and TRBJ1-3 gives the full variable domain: KAGVTQTPRYLIKTRGQQVTLSCSPISGHRSVSWYQQTPGQGLQFLFEYFSETQRNKGNFPGRFSGRQFSNSRSEMNVSTLELGDSALYLCASSPGGGGNTIYFGEGSWLTVV.

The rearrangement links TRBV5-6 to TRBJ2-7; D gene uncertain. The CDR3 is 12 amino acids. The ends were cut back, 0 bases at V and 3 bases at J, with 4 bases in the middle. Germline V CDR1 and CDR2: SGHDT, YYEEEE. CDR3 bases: TGTGCCAGCAGCTTGGGCGACTACGAGCAGTACTTC. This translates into CASSLGDYEQYF.

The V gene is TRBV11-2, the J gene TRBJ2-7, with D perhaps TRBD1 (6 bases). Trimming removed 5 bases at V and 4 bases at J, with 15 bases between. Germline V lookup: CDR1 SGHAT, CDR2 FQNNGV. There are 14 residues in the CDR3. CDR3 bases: TGTGCCAGCAGCGCCGCTCCCAGGGGATACGAGCAGTACTTC. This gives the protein CASSAAPRGYEQYF. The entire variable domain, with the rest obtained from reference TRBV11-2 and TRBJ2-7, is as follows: EAGVAQSPRYKIIEKRQSVAFWCNPISGHATLYWYQQILGQGPKLLIQFQNNGVVDDSQLPKDRFSAERLKGVDSTLKIQPAKLEDSAVYLCASSAAPRGYEQYFGPGTRLTVT.

The CDR3 DNA is TGTGCCAGCAGCTGGCCGGGCGGGGGTGAGAACACTGAAGCTTTCTTT. It yields the protein CASSWPGGGENTEAFF. The V and J genes are TRBV7-8 and TRBJ1-1; maybe TRBD1 (5 bases). The germline CDR1 and CDR2 sequences are SGHVS and FQNEAQ. V was trimmed by 4 bases and J by 1 base, leaving 16 bases between them. The CDR3 covers 16 residues.